The clone carrying this T cell receptor beta chain occurred many times. Its antigen is not known. The DNA is left out, because the CDR3 cannot be placed on it with certainty; the CDR3 is given as TCRdb lists it. Node negativity on CT and PET/CT was present in all patients, alongside an absence of prior chemotherapy, radiotherapy or other malignancies. The CDR3 contains 17 residues when both ends are counted. Genomic DNA provided the template from which TCR beta CDR3 was amplified by two-round multiplex PCR. It was primers specific to each TRBV and TRBJ gene that first-round PCR used. Each CDR3 protein gets one entry after TCRdb re-called the multiplex PCR reads with MiXCR. The sample has about 15,000 distinct CDR3 sequences, 50% to 65% seen once. These data come from a study of prognosis after radiotherapy for stage I lung cancer. About the research overall: Every patient with non-small cell lung cancer was judged medically inoperable.

Findings of the study overall: In patients who developed distant metastases, Shannon entropy measured after stereotactic body radiation therapy was lower, and baseline Shannon entropy was not associated with metastases. In patients receiving stereotactic body radiation therapy, unique TCR clone counts fell afterward, median about 9,700 versus 6,500.

The chain combines TRBV3-2 with TRBJ2-1; TRBD1 is the table's D call, not checked against the DNA. TRBV3-2 represents a pseudogene. The specimen comprised PBMCs, sampled before or after stereotactic body radiation therapy (not recorded which). This sequence was found in a donor over 45 with non-small cell lung cancer. The CDR3 region is CASSQEVGRGIYNEQFF.